This T cell receptor (beta chain) was retrieved from a study of T cells in localized non-small cell lung cancer (dated by TCRdb to the early 2020s). Broadly, across the study: The study examined T cell repertoires in 200 to 300 patients with early-stage NSCLC and compared tumors with uninvolved tumor-adjacent lungs. The cohort was made up of hundreds of treatment-naive NSCLC patients whose localized lung tumors had been resected. Of the NSCLC patients, around 130 were male and about 97 were female, and the mean age was around 66 years. Overall study outcomes, separate from this receptor: Uninvolved tumor-adjacent lung showed the highest T cell clonality, higher than tumor, which suggests more focused antigenic responses in the uninvolved tumor-adjacent lung. Because the study design was exploratory, TCR variables were selected using unadjusted p-values without false-discovery rate correction. A median of approximately 50 of the top 100 tumor clones turned up in the paired uninvolved adjacent lung, and roughly 28 of those clones also ranked among the top 100 of that same adjacent lung. Because multi-region tumor sequencing was not performed, intratumor heterogeneity could not be ruled out. Higher blood T cell density associated with longer overall survival, while higher adjacent-lung clonality associated with shorter survival.

The CDR3 runs 14 residues from the cysteine to the phenylalanine. The retained sequence is limited to the CDR3, 42 bases, with the frame set at the first base. Germline trimming: 6 bases from V, 6 bases from J; junction bases outside gene matches: 10. As encoded in the germline V gene, CDR1 is MNHGY while CDR2 is SAAAGT. At diagnosis, peripheral blood, uninvolved tumor-adjacent lung and tumor were collected and were preserved as a mix of fresh-frozen and FFPE material. This clone has just a few counts. Its antigen remains undetermined. The input lacks base qualities; no much larger clone sits a single base away. The immunoSEQ Assay was used to sequence TCR beta CDR3 regions from DNA. The original methods were these. To compute T cell density, TCR beta template counts were normalized to usable DNA, which was estimated by amplifying housekeeping genes. The preseqR package was used to estimate richness by extrapolating to 400,000 templates for PBMC samples and to 120,000 templates for tissue samples. Clonality was defined as one minus Pielou's evenness. Differential abundance testing on productive amino-acid clonotypes, with a minimum total count of 5 and an alpha of 0.1, was used to identify tissue-enriched TCRs. The Jaccard Index and the Morisita Overlap Index were used to quantify repertoire overlap between compartments. GLIPH clustered TCR beta CDR3s with public tetramer-defined viral CDR3s; viral motifs required at least three viral sequences plus V-gene enrichment. The clones in this table, taken by TCRdb from immuneACCESS, are in-frame only. Not every clone is retained; where verified, under half of the shortfall comes from an unresolved V gene, and the cause of the rest is unknown. That table gives V, J and clone size, and the DNA gave D and trimming. The sample table lists approximately 1,000 clones, approximately 30% of them with a count of one. The ten largest make up around 10% of the sample.

Sample: lung tumor tissue, taken before any cancer treatment. The receptor was isolated from a male donor at least 60 years old with stage I squamous cell lung carcinoma. The chain joins TRBV6-8 to TRBJ1-1; the junction holds 7 bases that match TRBD1. The bases are TGTGCCAGCAGCCGCAGACAGGGAGGTCCTGAAGCTTTCTTT. Its coded protein is CASSRRQGGPEAFF.